The 25 T cell receptor beta chains presented below share a single source sample, sequenced in a study of blood T cell repertoires in COVID-19. The assay was immunoSEQ multiplex PCR, and TCRdb's table has in-frame clones only and misses some. The table records a few hundred thousand clones, approximately 82% of them present only once. The sequenced sample was PBMCs or T cells enriched from blood (not recorded which). All receptors come from a man in his forties or fifties who had been exposed to COVID-19.

V usage is TRBV3-1 (or the pseudogene TRBV3-2) and J usage is TRBJ1-1; the match to TRBD1 covers 9 bases. The CDR3 sequence is 18 residues long. V dropped 2 bases and J dropped 4; count of bases not matched to a gene: 14. Looked up from germline, CDR1 is LGHDT and CDR2 is YNNKEL (reference sequence). Written as DNA, the CDR3 is TGTGCCAGCAGCCAACCGAATATAAACAGGGGGCTAGGCACTGAAGCTTTCTTT. This translates into CASSQPNINRGLGTEAFF.

V gene TRBV27 combines with J gene TRBJ2-2, with D possibly TRBD2 on 6 matching bases. Germline lookup yields CDR1 MNHEY and CDR2 SMNVEV (reference sequence). This CDR3 comprises 14 residues. Trimming left V 2 bases short and J 6 bases short, with 10 bases between. CDR3 nucleotides: TGTGCCAGCAGTTTAGGGGGGTGGGCCGGGGAGCTGTTTTTT. It specifies CASSLGGWAGELFF.

The chain couples TRBV19 to TRBJ2-5, with unresolved D. This CDR3 has 15 amino acids. Trimming pared 2 bases from V and 0 bases from J, leaving 10 bases between. CDR1 and CDR2 (germline): LNHDA, SQIVND (reference sequence). The CDR3 DNA sequence: TGTGCCAGTAGTATATCAGGTGTGCACCAAGAGACCCAGTACTTC. Amino acid sequence: CASSISGVHQETQYF.

This clone appeared a single time. The rearrangement joins TRBV7-9 to TRBJ2-7; D remains unclear. Germline V gene data show CDR1 as SEHNR and CDR2 as FQNEAQ (reference sequence). There are 15 residues in the CDR3. Trimming took 5 bases from V and 3 from J, leaving 17 bases between them. The CDR3 DNA reads TGTGCCAGCAGCCCCCCGGTCGCCTCTCACTACGAGCAGTACTTC. Its translation is CASSPPVASHYEQYF.

In DNA, the CDR3 is TGTGCCAGCAGCTACCGGTTAGATACGCAGTATTTT. Its protein product is CASSYRLDTQYF. The chain couples TRBV5-4 to TRBJ2-3; D unclear. Germline-derived CDR1 and CDR2 are SGHNT and YYREEE (reference sequence). The V gene lost 3 bases and the J gene lost 5 bases, with 7 bases spanning the gap. The length of the CDR3 is 12 residues. Combining the CDR3 with reference TRBV5-4 and TRBJ2-3 gives the whole variable domain ETGVTQSPTHLIKTRGQQVTLRCSSQSGHNTVSWYQQALGQGPQFIFQYYREEENGRGNFPPRFSGLQFPNYSSELNVNALELDDSALYLCASSYRLDTQYFGPGTRLTVL.

The CDR3 spells CASRPTAGRKYF. The CDR3 DNA reads as TGTGCCAGCAGGCCGACCGCGGGGAGAAAGTACTTC. V and J are TRBV28 and TRBJ2-7; a possible D gene is TRBD2 (6 bases). The CDR3 is 12 residues long. V dropped 6 bases and J dropped 11 bases, with 17 bases sitting between them. Germline V gene data show CDR1 as MDHEN and CDR2 as SYDVKM.

The table lists this clone with a few counts. V usage is TRBV28 and J usage is TRBJ2-1; 9 bases fit TRBD2. Germline CDR1 is MDHEN and CDR2 is SYDVKM. The CDR3 length is 15 residues. The ends lost 3 bases at V and 10 bases at J; junction bases unmatched: 10. The CDR3 DNA reads TGTGCCAGCAGTTTTCCTGGTAGCGGGAGTAACGAGCAGTTCTTC. Protein product: CASSFPGSGSNEQFF. Using reference TRBV28 and TRBJ2-1 for the parts outside the CDR3, the full variable domain is DVKVTQSSRYLVKRTGEKVFLECVQDMDHENMFWYRQDPGLGLRLIYFSYDVKMKEKGDIPEGYSVSREKKERFSLILESASTNQTSMYLCASSFPGSGSNEQFFGPGTRLTVL.

CDR3 loop: CASSLVGDTEAFF. In nucleotides, the CDR3 is TGTGCCAGCAGTTTGGTAGGGGACACTGAAGCTTTCTTT. This chain links TRBV6-5 with TRBJ1-1; tentatively, D is TRBD1 (5 bases). Germline CDR1 is MNHEY and CDR2 is SVGAGI. Deletions cut 4 bases from V and 3 bases from J, with 9 bases between. This CDR3 contains 13 residues.

This clone was observed at least ten times. This sequence joins TRBV11-2 and TRBJ1-2; D is unresolved. This CDR3 has 16 amino acids. Looked up from germline, CDR1 is SGHAT and CDR2 is FQNNGV. V lost 1 base, J lost 2 bases, and 14 bases lay in between. The CDR3, as DNA: TGTGCCAGCAGCTTAGGGATCATAAAGAGGAACTATGGCTACACCTTC. Residues: CASSLGIIKRNYGYTF.

The chain joins TRBV3-1 (or the pseudogene TRBV3-2) to TRBJ2-1; 12 bases agree with TRBD2. Germline CDR1 reads LGHDT; CDR2 reads YNNKEL (reference sequence). The CDR3 extends over 16 amino acids. V lost 3 bases and J lost 6; bases outside the gene matches: 6. The CDR3 DNA reads as TGTGCCAGCAGCCAGGGTGCACTAGCGGGGGGCAATGAGCAGTTCTTC. Amino acid sequence: CASSQGALAGGNEQFF.

V is TRBV11-2 and J is TRBJ2-7, with 9 positions matching TRBD1. Trimming cost V 5 bases and J 2 bases; bases outside gene matches: 7. The germline CDR1 and CDR2 sequences are SGHAT and FQNNGV. CDR3 size: 15 residues. The CDR3 sequence: CASSLDRDRAYEQYF. DNA for the CDR3: TGTGCCAGCAGCCTCGACCGGGACAGGGCCTACGAGCAGTACTTC.

This clone was detected once. This rearrangement joins TRBV15 to TRBJ1-5; maybe TRBD1 (5 bases). With 6 bases removed from V and 2 bases from J, the gap between germline ends came to 14 bases. CDR3 size: 15 residues. CDR1 is LNHNV, CDR2 YYDKDF, per germline (reference sequence). In DNA, the CDR3 is TGTGCCACCAGAGGAGGGGACGGACGCAATCAGCCCCAGCATTTT. It is translated as CATRGGDGRNQPQHF.

This chain uses TRBV12-3 or TRBV12-4 with TRBJ2-5; TRBD1 might be the D (6 bases). The CDR3 consists of 13 residues. The ends were cut back, 6 bases at V and 3 bases at J, with 11 bases in the middle. CDR3 in amino acids: CASSSRDKETQYF. The CDR3 region has the DNA TGTGCCAGCAGCTCCCGGGACAAAGAGACCCAGTACTTC.

The gene calls are TRBV19 and TRBJ2-7; 16 bases are a match to TRBD2. The junction had 6 bases not matched to a gene; V was cut back by 3 bases and J by 4 bases. Germline CDR1 reads LNHDA; CDR2 reads SQIVND (reference sequence). The CDR3 is made up of 17 amino acids. The CDR3 loop is CASSIGSGLAGGYEQYF. DNA for the CDR3: TGTGCCAGTAGTATCGGCTCGGGACTAGCGGGAGGGTACGAGCAGTACTTC.

V usage is TRBV5-6 and J usage is TRBJ1-2; no reliable D call. Trimming shortened V by 2 bases and J by 2 bases, and 13 bases separated the two germline ends. The CDR3 loop spans 15 amino acids. Germline V gene sequence: CDR1 SGHDT, CDR2 YYEEEE. The CDR3 DNA follows: TGTGCCAGCAGCTTAAACTTCGGTTTAAACTATGGCTACACCTTC. This sequence encodes CASSLNFGLNYGYTF.

The chain is built from TRBV7-9 and TRBJ1-4; D unclear. V dropped 5 bases and J dropped 7 bases, with 20 bases sitting between them. The germline V gene encodes CDR1 SEHNR and CDR2 FQNEAQ (reference sequence). This CDR3 spans 16 amino acids. Here the CDR3 reads CASSGDREIVFEKLFF. The CDR3 nucleotides read TGTGCCAGCAGCGGAGACCGGGAGATAGTTTTTGAAAAACTGTTTTTT.

The rearrangement uses TRBV11-2 and TRBJ1-1; maybe TRBD1 (6 bases). Trimming removed 5 bases from V and 11 bases from J, with 21 bases in between. Germline CDR1 SGHAT, CDR2 FQNNGV. The CDR3 is 14 residues long. In DNA form, the CDR3 reads TGTGCCAGCAGCCCGACGCACCCGGACAGTGGGGCTTTCTTT. This translates into CASSPTHPDSGAFF.

The chain links TRBV5-1 to TRBJ2-3; D is perhaps TRBD2 (6 bases). Germline values: CDR1 SGHRS, CDR2 YFSETQ. Deletions cut 5 bases from V and 6 bases from J, with 13 bases between. The CDR3 is 13 amino acids. The CDR3 is CASRIGGRDTQYF. The CDR3, as DNA: TGCGCCAGCAGGATTGGTGGGAGGGATACGCAGTATTTT.

This clone appeared many times. The V and J genes are TRBV11-3 and TRBJ2-6; D ambiguous. V shed 0 bases and J shed 0 bases, with 3 bases lying between them. This CDR3 comprises 15 residues. Germline V gene sequence: CDR1 SGHNT, CDR2 YENEEA. This chain's CDR3 is CASSLDLSGANVLTF. In nucleotides, the CDR3 is TGTGCCAGCAGCTTAGATCTCTCTGGGGCCAACGTCCTGACTTTC.

V usage is TRBV10-1 and J usage is TRBJ2-1, with TRBD1 as a possible D gene (6 bases). Trimming pared 2 bases from V and 5 bases from J, leaving 13 bases between. The CDR3 covers 15 residues. Looked up from germline, CDR1 is WNHNN and CDR2 is SYGVQD (reference sequence). For the CDR3, the DNA is TGCGCCAGCAGTGAGCCGGGGACATACGACAATGAGCAGTTCTTC. It specifies CASSEPGTYDNEQFF.

The chain recombines TRBV14 with TRBJ1-6; the D is unclear. Germline loops: CDR1 SGHDN, CDR2 FVKESK. The germline V and J ends were trimmed by 1 base and 9 bases, with 10 bases remaining between them. This CDR3 contains 14 residues. CDR3 protein: CASSQVPTTSPLHF. The CDR3 DNA reads as TGTGCCAGCAGCCAAGTGCCGACAACTTCACCCCTCCACTTT.

The sample holds one count of this clone. The rearrangement links TRBV3-1 (or the pseudogene TRBV3-2) to TRBJ2-1; D not certain. Germline CDR1 and CDR2: LGHDT and YNNKEL (reference sequence). The CDR3 covers 16 residues. V dropped 0 bases and J dropped 3 bases, with 12 bases sitting between them. The CDR3 DNA sequence: TGTGCCAGCAGCCAAGATCTTAGCCGGGTCTACAATGAGCAGTTCTTC. It yields the protein CASSQDLSRVYNEQFF.

The chain is built from TRBV11-2 and TRBJ2-1; TRBD1 agrees at 8 bases. J lost 3 bases, V lost 5 bases, and 9 bases had no gene match. There are 16 residues in the CDR3. Per the germline V gene, CDR1 is SGHAT and CDR2 is FQNNGV. As DNA, the CDR3 is TGTGCCAGCAGCCCCCTAATAACAGGGGGCTACAATGAGCAGTTCTTC. This translates into CASSPLITGGYNEQFF.

V and J are TRBV7-9 and TRBJ2-7; 11 positions match TRBD2. Germline CDR1 is SEHNR and CDR2 is FQNEAQ (reference sequence). The J segment lost 11 bases and the V segment lost 4 bases, leaving 10 bases of the junction unmatched. This CDR3 spans 14 amino acids. CDR3 amino acids: CASSSQMNSGREYF. In DNA, the CDR3 is TGTGCCAGCAGCTCCCAAATGAATAGCGGGAGGGAGTACTTC.

The rearrangement links TRBV5-6 to TRBJ1-1; 8 positions match TRBD1. The CDR3 has 14 residues. CDR1 SGHDT and CDR2 YYEEEE come from the germline V gene. Trimming took 6 bases from V and 1 from J; bases not matched to a gene: 5. CDR3 sequence reads: CASIEGTGNTEAFF. The CDR3 nucleotides are TGTGCCAGCATCGAAGGGACAGGGAACACTGAAGCTTTCTTT.